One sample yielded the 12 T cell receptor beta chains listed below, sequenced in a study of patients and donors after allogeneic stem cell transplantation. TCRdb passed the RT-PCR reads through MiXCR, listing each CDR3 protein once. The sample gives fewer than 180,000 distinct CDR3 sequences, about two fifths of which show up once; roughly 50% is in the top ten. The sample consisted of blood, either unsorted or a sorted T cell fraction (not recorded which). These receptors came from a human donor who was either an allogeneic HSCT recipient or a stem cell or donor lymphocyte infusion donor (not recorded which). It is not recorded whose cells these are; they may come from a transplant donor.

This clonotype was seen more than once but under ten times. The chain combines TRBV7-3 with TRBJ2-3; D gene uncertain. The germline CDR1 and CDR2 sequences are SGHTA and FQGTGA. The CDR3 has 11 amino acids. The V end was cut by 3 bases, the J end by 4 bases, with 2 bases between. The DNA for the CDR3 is TGTGCCAGCAGCTTCGCAGATACGCAGTATTTT. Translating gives CASSFADTQYF.

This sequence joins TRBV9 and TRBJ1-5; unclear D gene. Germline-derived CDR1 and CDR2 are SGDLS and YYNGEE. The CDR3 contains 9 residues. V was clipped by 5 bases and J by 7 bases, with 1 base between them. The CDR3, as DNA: TGTGCCAGCAGACAGCCCCAGCATTTT. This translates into CASRQPQHF.

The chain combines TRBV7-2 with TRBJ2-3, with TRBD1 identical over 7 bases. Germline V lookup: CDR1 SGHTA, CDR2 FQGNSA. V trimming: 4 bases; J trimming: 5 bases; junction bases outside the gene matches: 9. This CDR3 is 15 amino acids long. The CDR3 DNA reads TGTGCCAGCAGCTCCCGGACAGGCTTGGGAGATACGCAGTATTTT. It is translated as CASSSRTGLGDTQYF.

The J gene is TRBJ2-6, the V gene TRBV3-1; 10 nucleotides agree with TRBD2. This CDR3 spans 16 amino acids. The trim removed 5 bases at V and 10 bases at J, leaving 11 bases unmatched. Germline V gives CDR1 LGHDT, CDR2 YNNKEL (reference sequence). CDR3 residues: CASSFRGPLAGNVLTF. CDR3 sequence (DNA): TGTGCCAGCAGCTTCAGGGGGCCACTAGCGGGAAACGTCCTGACTTTC.

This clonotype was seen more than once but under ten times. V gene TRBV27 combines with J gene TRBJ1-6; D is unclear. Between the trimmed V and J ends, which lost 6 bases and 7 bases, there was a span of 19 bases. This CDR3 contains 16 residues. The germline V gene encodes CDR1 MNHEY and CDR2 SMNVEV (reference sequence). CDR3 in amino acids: CASSHLVLRMNSPLHF. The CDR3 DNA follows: TGTGCCAGCAGCCACCTTGTGCTACGGATGAATTCACCCCTCCACTTT.

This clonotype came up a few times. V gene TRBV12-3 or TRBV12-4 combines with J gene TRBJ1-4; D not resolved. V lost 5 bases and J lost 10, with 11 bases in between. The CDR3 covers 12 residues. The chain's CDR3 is CASSPRGGKLFF. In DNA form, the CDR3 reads TGTGCCAGCAGTCCGCGGGGAGGAAAACTGTTTTTT.

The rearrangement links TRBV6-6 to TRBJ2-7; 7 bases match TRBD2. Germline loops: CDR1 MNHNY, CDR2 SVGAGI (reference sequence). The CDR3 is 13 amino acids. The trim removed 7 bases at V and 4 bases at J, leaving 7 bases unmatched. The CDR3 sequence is CASKPPGGYEQYF. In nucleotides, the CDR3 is TGTGCCAGCAAGCCCCCCGGGGGGTACGAGCAGTACTTC.

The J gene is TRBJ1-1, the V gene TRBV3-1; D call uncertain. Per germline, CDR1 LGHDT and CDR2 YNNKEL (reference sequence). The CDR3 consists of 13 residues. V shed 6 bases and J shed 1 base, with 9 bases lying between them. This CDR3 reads CASSLTRNTEAFF. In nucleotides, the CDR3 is TGTGCCAGCAGTCTAACGAGGAACACTGAAGCTTTCTTT.

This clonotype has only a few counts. The CDR3 loop reads CASSPRASSPYEQYF. For the CDR3, the DNA is TGTGCCAGCAGCCCTCGGGCCTCATCCCCTTACGAGCAGTACTTC. The chain is built from TRBV4-2 and TRBJ2-7, with D unclear. The V and J ends lost 4 bases and 4 bases respectively, with 17 bases between them. The V gene's germline CDR1 is LGHNA and CDR2 YNFKEQ. The CDR3 runs to 15 residues.

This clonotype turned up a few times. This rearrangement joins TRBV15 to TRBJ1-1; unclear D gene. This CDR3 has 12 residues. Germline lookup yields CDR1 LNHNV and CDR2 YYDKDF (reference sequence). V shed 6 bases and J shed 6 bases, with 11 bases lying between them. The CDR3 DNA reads TGTGCCACCAGTGAAGGGAGGGCTGAAGCTTTCTTT. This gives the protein CATSEGRAEAFF. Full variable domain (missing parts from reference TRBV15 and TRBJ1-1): DAMVIQNPRYQVTQFGKPVTLSCSQTLNHNVMYWYQQKSSQAPKLLFHYYDKDFNNEADTPDNFQSRRPNTSFCFLDIRSPGLGDTAMYLCATSEGRAEAFFGQGTRLTVV.

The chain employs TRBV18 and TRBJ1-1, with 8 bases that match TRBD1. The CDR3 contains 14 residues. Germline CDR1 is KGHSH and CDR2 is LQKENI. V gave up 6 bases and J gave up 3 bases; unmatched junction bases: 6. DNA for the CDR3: TGTGCCAGCTCGCAGGGACAGGTTGACACTGAAGCTTTCTTT. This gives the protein CASSQGQVDTEAFF.

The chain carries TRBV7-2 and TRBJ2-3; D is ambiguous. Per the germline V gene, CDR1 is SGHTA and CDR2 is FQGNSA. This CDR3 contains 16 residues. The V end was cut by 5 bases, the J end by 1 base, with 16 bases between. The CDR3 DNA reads TGTGCCAGCAGCCGTCAAGTTGGGCGCGGCACAGATACGCAGTATTTT. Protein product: CASSRQVGRGTDTQYF.